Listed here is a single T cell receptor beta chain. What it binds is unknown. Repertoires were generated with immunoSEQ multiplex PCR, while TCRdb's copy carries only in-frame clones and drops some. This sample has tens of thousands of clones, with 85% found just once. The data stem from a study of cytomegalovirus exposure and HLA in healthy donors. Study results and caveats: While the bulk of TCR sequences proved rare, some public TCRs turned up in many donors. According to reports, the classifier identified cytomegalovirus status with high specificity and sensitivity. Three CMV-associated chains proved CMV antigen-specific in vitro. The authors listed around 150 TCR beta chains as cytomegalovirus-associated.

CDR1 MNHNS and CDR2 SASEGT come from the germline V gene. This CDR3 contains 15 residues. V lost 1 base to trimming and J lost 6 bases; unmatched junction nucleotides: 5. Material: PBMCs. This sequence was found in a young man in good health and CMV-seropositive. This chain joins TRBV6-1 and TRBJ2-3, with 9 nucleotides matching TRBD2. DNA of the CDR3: TGTGCCAGCAGTGAAGTAGCGGGAGAGGGGGATACGCAGTATTTT. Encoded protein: CASSEVAGEGDTQYF.